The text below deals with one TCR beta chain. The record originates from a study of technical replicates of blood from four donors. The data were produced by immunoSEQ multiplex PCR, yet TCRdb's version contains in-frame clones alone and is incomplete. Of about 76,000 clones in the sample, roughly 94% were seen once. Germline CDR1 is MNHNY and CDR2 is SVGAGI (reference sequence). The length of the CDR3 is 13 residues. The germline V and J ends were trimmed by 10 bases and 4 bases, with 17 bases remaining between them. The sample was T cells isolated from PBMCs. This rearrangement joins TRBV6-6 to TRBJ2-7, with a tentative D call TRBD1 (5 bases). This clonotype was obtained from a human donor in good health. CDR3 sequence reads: CAIDPGHGYEQYF. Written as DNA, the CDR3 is TGTGCCATCGATCCCGGACACGGATACGAGCAGTACTTC.